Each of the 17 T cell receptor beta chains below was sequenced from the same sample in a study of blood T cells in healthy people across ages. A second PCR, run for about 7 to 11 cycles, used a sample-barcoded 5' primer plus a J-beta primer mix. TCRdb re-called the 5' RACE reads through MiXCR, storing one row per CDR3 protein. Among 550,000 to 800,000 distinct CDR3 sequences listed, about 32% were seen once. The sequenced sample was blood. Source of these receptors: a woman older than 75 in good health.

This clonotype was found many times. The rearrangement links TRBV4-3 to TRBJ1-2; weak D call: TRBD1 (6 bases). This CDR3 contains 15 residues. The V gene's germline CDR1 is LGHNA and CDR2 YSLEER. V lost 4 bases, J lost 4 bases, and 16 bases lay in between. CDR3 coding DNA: TGCGCCAGCAGCCCTGGGGAGGGGGGTAGCTATGGCTACACCTTC. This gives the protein CASSPGEGGSYGYTF.

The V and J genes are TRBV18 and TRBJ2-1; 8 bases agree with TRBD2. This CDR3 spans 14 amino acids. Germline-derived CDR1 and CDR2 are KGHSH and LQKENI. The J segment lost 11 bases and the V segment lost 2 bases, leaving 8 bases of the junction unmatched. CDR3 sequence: CASSPVRAGVKQFF. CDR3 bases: TGTGCCAGCTCACCAGTAAGAGCGGGGGTTAAGCAGTTCTTC. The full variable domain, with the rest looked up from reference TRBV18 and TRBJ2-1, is NAGVMQNPRHLVRRRGQEARLRCSPMKGHSHVYWYRQLPEEGLKFMVYLQKENIIDESGMPKERFSAEFPKEGPSILRIQQVVRGDSAAYFCASSPVRAGVKQFFGPGTRLTVL.

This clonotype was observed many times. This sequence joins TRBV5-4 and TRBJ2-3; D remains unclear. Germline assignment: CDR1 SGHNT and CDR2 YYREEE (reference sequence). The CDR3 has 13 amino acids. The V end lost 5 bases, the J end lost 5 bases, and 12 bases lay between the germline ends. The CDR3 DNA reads TGTGCCAGCAGTTCAGGACGGAAAGATACGCAGTATTTT. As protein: CASSSGRKDTQYF.

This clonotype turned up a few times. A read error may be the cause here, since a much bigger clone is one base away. CDR3 coding DNA: TGCGCCAGCAGCCGAAGGGTAGAGGGAAGTCAACTAGATAGCACAGATACGCAGTATTTT. This codes for CASSRRVEGSQLDSTDTQYF. The chain links TRBV4-1 to TRBJ2-3; the D gene is possibly TRBD2 (5 bases). The CDR3 totals 20 residues. With 4 bases removed from V and 0 bases from J, the gap between germline ends came to 26 bases. Germline V CDR1 and CDR2: MGHRA, YSYEKL.

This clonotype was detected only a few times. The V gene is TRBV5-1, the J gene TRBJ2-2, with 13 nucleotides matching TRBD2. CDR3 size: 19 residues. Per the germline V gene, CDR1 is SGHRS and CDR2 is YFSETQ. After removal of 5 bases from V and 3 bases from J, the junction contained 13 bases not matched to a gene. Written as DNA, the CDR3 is TGCGCCAGCAGTCACCGGACTAGCGGGGGACCATTTGACACCGGGGAGCTGTTTTTT. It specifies CASSHRTSGGPFDTGELFF.

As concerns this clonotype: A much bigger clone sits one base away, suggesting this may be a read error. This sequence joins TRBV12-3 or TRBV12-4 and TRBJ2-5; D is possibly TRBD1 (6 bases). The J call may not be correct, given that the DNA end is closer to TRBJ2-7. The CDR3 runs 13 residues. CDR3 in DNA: TGTGCCAGCAGGTTTACAGGGAACGGCGAGCAGTACTTC. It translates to CASRFTGNGEQYF.

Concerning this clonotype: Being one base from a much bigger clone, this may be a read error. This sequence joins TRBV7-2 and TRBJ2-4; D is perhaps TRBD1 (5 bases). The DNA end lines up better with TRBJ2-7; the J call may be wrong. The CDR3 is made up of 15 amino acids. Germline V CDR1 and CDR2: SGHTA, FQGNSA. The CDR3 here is CASSAGRTKSCEQYF. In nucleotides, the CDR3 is TGTGCCAGCAGCGCCGGCCGGACAAAGTCCTGCGAGCAGTACTTC.

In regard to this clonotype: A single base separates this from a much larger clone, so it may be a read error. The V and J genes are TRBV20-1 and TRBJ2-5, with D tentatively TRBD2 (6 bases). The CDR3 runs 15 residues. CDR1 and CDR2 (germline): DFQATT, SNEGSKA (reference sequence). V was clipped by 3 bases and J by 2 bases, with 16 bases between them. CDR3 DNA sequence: TGCAGTGCTAGTGGTAGCGGTAACCTACAAGAGACCCAGTACTTC. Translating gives CSASGSGNLQETQYF.

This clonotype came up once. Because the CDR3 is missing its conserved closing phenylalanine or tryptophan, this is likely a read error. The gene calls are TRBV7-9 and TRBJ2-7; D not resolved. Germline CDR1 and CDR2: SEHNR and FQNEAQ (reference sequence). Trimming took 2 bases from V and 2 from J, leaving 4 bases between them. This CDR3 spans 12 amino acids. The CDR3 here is CASSLSTYEQYL. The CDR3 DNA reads TGTGCCAGCAGCTTAAGCACCTACGAGCAGTACTTG.

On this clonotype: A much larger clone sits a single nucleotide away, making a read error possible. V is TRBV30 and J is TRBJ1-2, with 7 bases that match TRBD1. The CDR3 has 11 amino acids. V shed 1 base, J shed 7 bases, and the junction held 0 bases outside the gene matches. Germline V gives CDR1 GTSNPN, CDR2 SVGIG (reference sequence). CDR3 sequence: CAWSEGAGYTF. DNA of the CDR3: TGTGCCTGGAGTGAGGGGGCTGGCTACACCTTC.

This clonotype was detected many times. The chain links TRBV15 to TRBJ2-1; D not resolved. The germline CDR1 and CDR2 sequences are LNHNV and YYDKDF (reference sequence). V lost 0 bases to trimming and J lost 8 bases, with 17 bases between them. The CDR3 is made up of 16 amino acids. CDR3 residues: CATSRDKALQVYEQFF. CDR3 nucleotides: TGTGCCACCAGCAGAGATAAGGCCCTCCAGGTCTATGAGCAGTTCTTC.

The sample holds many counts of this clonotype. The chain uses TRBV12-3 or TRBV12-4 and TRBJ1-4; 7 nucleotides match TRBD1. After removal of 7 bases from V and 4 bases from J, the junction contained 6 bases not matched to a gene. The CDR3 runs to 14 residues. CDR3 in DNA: TGTGCCAGCAACCGGGACAGTTTTAATGAAAAACTGTTTTTT. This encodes CASNRDSFNEKLFF.

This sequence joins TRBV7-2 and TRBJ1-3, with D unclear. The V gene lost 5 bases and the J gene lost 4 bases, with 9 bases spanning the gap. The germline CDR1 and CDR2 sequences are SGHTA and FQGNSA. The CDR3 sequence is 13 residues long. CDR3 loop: CASSEQQGNTIYF. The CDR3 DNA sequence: TGTGCCAGCAGCGAACAACAGGGAAACACCATATATTTT.

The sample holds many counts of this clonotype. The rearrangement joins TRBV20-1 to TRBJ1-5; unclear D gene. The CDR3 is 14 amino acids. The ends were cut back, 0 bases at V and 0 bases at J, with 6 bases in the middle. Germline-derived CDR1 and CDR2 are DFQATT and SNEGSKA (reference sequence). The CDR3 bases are TGCAGTGCTAGAGATAGCAGTAGCAATCAGCCCCAGCATTTT. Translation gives CSARDSSSNQPQHF.

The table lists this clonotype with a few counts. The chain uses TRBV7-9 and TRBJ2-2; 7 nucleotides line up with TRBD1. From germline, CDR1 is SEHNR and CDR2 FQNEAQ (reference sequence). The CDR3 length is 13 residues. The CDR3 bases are TGTGTCACAGGGGAGCCCCGGGACGGGGAGCTGTTTTTT. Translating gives CVTGEPRDGELFF.

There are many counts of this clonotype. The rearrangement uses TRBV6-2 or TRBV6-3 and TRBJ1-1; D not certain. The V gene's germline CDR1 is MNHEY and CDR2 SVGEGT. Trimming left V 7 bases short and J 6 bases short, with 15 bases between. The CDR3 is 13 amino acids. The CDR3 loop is CASTRRGFAEAFF. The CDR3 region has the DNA TGTGCCAGCACCCGGCGGGGATTCGCTGAAGCTTTCTTT.

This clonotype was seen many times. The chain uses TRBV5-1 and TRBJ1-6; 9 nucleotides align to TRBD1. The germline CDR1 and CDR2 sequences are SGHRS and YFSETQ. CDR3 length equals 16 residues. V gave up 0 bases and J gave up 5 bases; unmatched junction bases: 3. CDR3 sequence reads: CASSLGQGVDNSPLHF. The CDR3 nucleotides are TGCGCCAGCAGCTTGGGACAGGGGGTTGATAATTCACCCCTCCACTTT.